This T cell receptor (beta chain) was observed in a study of T cells in Graves' hyperthyroidism and ophthalmopathy. TCR beta CDR3 regions were amplified from RNA. During a first-round RT-PCR of the TCR CDR3, the HTBI primer set was used. TCRdb passed the multiplex PCR reads through MiXCR, listing each CDR3 protein once. The sample records roughly 260,000 distinct CDR3 sequences, roughly 14% being singletons. The table lists this clonotype with many counts. The PBMCs had their origin in around 10 ml of fresh peripheral blood. The receptor was derived from a woman in her thirties or forties with Graves' hyperthyroidism that later progressed to Graves' ophthalmopathy. The sequenced sample was blood.

CDR3 residues: CASTQGPSQYF. DNA of the CDR3: TGTGCCAGCACCCAGGGGCCCTCGCAGTATTTT. The V call is TRBV7-8, the J call TRBJ2-3; possible D gene TRBD1, 6 bases. V gave up 7 bases and J gave up 10 bases, with 12 bases separating them. In germline, CDR1 is SGHVS, CDR2 FQNEAQ. The CDR3 sequence is 11 residues long.